Described below is a single TCR beta chain sequence and its context. Living in 24 US areas, the participants were between roughly 18 and 90 years of age. This CDR3 is built from 16 residues. CDR1 and CDR2 (germline): KGHSH, LQKENI. V was pared by 3 bases and J by 8 bases, with 22 bases between. These data come from a study of blood T cell repertoires in COVID-19. At the level of the study: PBMCs, B-cell-depleted T cells, or T cells were the source of the cDNA or gDNA that made up the material.

Produced via immunoSEQ multiplex PCR; TCRdb's table is partial and in-frame only. The sample shows about 400,000 clones, 88% of them seen only once. The chain couples TRBV18 to TRBJ1-2; possible D gene TRBD1, 5 bases. This TCR derives from a woman between 40 and 55 years old with acute COVID-19. Material for sequencing was PBMCs or T cells enriched from blood (not recorded which). For the CDR3, the DNA is TGTGCCAGCTCACCTGGTGGGGACTCCCTGACGCGAGGCTACACCTTC. This gives the protein CASSPGGDSLTRGYTF.